What follows are 7 T cell receptor beta chains derived from one specimen sequenced in a study of cytomegalovirus exposure and HLA in healthy donors. 60 Vbeta and 13 Jbeta primers were used in PCR. The protocol was immunoSEQ multiplex PCR, while the TCRdb copy is restricted to in-frame clones and leaves out a portion. Of about 98,000 clones listed, more than 60% are singletons. The sequencing sample was made of PBMCs. The receptors originated from a man aged 55 to 69 in good health and CMV-seropositive.

V gene TRBV5-1 combines with J gene TRBJ2-1, with 7 bases that match TRBD1. CDR3 length: 15 amino acids. Unmatched junction bases numbered 1, after V lost 1 base and J lost 0 bases. Germline values: CDR1 SGHRS, CDR2 YFSETQ. In DNA form, the CDR3 reads TGCGCCAGCAGCTTGTCAGGGGGCTCCTACAATGAGCAGTTCTTC. The encoded protein is CASSLSGGSYNEQFF.

The V gene is TRBV4-2, the J gene TRBJ2-5; TRBD2 is a possible D gene (5 bases). Germline CDR1 and CDR2: LGHNA and YNFKEQ. V was trimmed by 4 bases and J by 7 bases, leaving 16 bases between them. The CDR3 is 14 amino acids. CDR3 in DNA: TGTGCCAGCAGCCCCAGTGGGAGTCTCGGGACCCAGTACTTC. Translated, it gives CASSPSGSLGTQYF.

The rearrangement joins TRBV4-2 to TRBJ2-7; TRBD1 matches at 8 bases. The V and J ends lost 2 bases and 0 bases, in that order; junction bases with no gene match: 3. The germline gives CDR1 LGHNA, CDR2 YNFKEQ. The length of the CDR3 is 15 residues. This CDR3 is CASSQPGQDSYEQYF. The DNA for the CDR3 is TGTGCCAGCAGCCAACCGGGACAGGACTCCTACGAGCAGTACTTC.

The chain couples TRBV19 to TRBJ1-1; D remains ambiguous. CDR3 size: 14 residues. With 6 bases removed from V and 4 bases from J, the gap between germline ends came to 15 bases. Germline V gives CDR1 LNHDA, CDR2 SQIVND (reference sequence). The CDR3 coding sequence is TGTGCCAGTAGCCAACGAGGTGGAAGCACTGAAGCTTTCTTT. It encodes CASSQRGGSTEAFF.

V is TRBV19 and J is TRBJ2-7; no clear D. Trimming left V 7 bases short and J 5 bases short, with 9 bases between. The length of the CDR3 is 11 residues. In germline, CDR1 is LNHDA, CDR2 SQIVND (reference sequence). Written as DNA, the CDR3 is TGTGCCAGTAAAGGTAGCCACGAGCAGTACTTC. It encodes CASKGSHEQYF. The variable domain in full, completed from reference TRBV19 and TRBJ2-7, reads DGGITQSPKYLFRKEGQNVTLSCEQNLNHDAMYWYRQDPGQGLRLIYYSQIVNDFQKGDIAEGYSVSREKKESFPLTVTSAQKNPTAFYLCASKGSHEQYFGPGTRLTVT.

The rearrangement links TRBV7-9 to TRBJ1-2; 8 positions match TRBD1. V shed 5 bases and J 2 bases; nucleotides not matched to a gene: 7. The CDR3 is 15 residues long. CDR1 is SEHNR, CDR2 FQNEAQ, per germline (reference sequence). CDR3: CASSHRQGLNYGYTF. The CDR3 bases are TGTGCCAGCAGCCATCGACAGGGGCTCAACTATGGCTACACCTTC.

This clone has just one count. The rearrangement links TRBV18 to TRBJ2-1; D possibly corresponds to TRBD1 (7 bases). The CDR3 spans 12 residues. CDR1 and CDR2 (germline): KGHSH, LQKENI. Trimming took 3 bases from V and 12 from J, leaving 12 bases between them. The CDR3 DNA reads as TGTGCCAGCTCACCTTACCAGGGGGGGCAGTTCTTC. The encoded protein is CASSPYQGGQFF. The variable domain in full, with the rest retrieved from reference TRBV18 and TRBJ2-1, is NAGVMQNPRHLVRRRGQEARLRCSPMKGHSHVYWYRQLPEEGLKFMVYLQKENIIDESGMPKERFSAEFPKEGPSILRIQQVVRGDSAAYFCASSPYQGGQFFGPGTRLTVL.